This T cell receptor beta chain is from a study of T cell repertoires in cytomegalovirus infection. Each CDR3 protein gets one entry after TCRdb re-called the reads with MiXCR. There are more than 45,000 distinct CDR3 sequences in the sample; around a fifth occur only once, and about 68% lies in the top ten. V trimming: 7 bases; J trimming: 7 bases; junction bases outside the gene matches: 7. Germline-derived CDR1 and CDR2 are MNHEY and SMNVEV (reference sequence). The CDR3 length is 14 residues. As to this clonotype: Its specificity is not known.

The J gene is TRBJ2-1, the V gene TRBV27; TRBD1 agrees at 10 bases. The specimen comprised CD8+ T cells from cultured PBMCs, sampled from culture after CMV antigen stimulation. This receptor was obtained from a human donor in good health (CMV status not recorded). Some clones in this sample may be carry-over from other donors' samples. CDR3 region: CASTWTGGGNEQFF. The CDR3 DNA reads TGTGCCAGCACCTGGACAGGGGGAGGGAATGAGCAGTTCTTC.